This paragraph reports one T cell receptor (beta chain). It lacks a known antigen. No base quality information exists; no much larger clone differs at one position. This record comes from a study of T-cell reconstitution after alpha-beta-depleted transplantation in children listed by TCRdb under 2016. A note on the overall study: Using TCR repertoire profiling, the study followed T-cell immune reconstitution in a quantitative way in children after TCRalphabeta/CD19-depleted allogeneic hematopoietic cell transplantation. Paper-wide results and their limitations: Over the following months the frequencies of hyperexpanded clones went down, and after one year T-cell counts and TCRbeta diversity were mostly credited to newly produced T cells. In some patients, the high TCRbeta diversity seen at day 60 was put down to recipient T cells and intrathymic progenitors that had survived conditioning. Apparently early alphabetaT-cell count recovery about two months after transplant reportedly relied on only several hundred rapidly expanded clones derived from non-depleted graft cells.

CDR1 and CDR2 were assigned from the germline V gene as LGHNA and YSLEER. Here V drops 3 bases and J drops 0 bases, and the junction holds 8 bases not matched to any gene. From cysteine to phenylalanine, the CDR3 is 18 amino acids long. Of the read, only the CDR3 DNA is kept; its 54 bases are in frame from base 1. What this sample's treatment or condition label stands for: allogeneic hematopoietic cell transplantation with graft depleted of TCRalphabeta T cells and CD19 B cells. The children who served as transplant recipients had been given grafts of TCRalphabeta/CD19-depleted allogeneic hematopoietic cells. Libraries were constructed by PCR. TCRdb names Illumina HiSeq 2500 as the instrument used. Molecular barcoding was employed in the preparation of TCR libraries, with unique molecular identifiers being used to normalize TCRbeta repertoire quantification. TCRdb reprocessed the public reads (quality trimming at Q25 with fastp, clone calling with MiXCR) and kept in-frame beta chains. Every CDR3 protein is listed once, alongside the most common genes and DNA of its rows. Present in this sample are approximately 350,000 distinct CDR3 sequences, 15% to 20% of which were seen just once. The ten largest clones represent about 41% of the sample.

This sample comprised PBMCs, mostly from graft donor cells, obtained 360 days after TCRalphabeta/CD19-depleted stem cell transplant. The sequence was collected from a male patient aged 2-10 years who had a stem cell transplant for acute lymphoblastic leukemia, so the T cells may come from the graft donor. The rearrangement joined TRBV4-3 to TRBJ2-3, with 11 junctional bases fitting TRBD2. The CDR3 region reads CASSHSLASGRSTDTQYF. Read as DNA, the sequence is TGCGCCAGCAGCCATTCTCTCGCTAGCGGGAGGAGCACAGATACGCAGTATTTT.